This passage covers 10 T cell receptor beta chains from one sample sequenced in a study of blood T cells in healthy people across ages. Alongside a J-beta primer mix, a sample-barcoded 5' primer served in a second PCR lasting about 7 to 11 cycles. MiXCR was run by TCRdb on the 5' RACE reads, yielding one entry per CDR3 protein. This sample has fewer than 750,000 distinct CDR3 sequences, with over 40% found just once. Material for sequencing was blood. Receptor source: a woman of 80 years or more in good health.

The table lists this clonotype with many counts. The J gene is TRBJ2-1, the V gene TRBV2; D perhaps matches TRBD2 (6 bases). Germline V gene data show CDR1 as SNHLY and CDR2 as FYNNEI. V was cut by 6 bases and J by 10 bases, with 13 bases left in between. The CDR3 is 12 residues long. The CDR3 region has the DNA TGTGCCAGCAGCATCCTCCGGGAGGAGCAGTTCTTC. Translating it yields CASSILREEQFF.

The genes are TRBV7-2 and TRBJ2-4; D gene uncertain. The CDR3 has 14 amino acids. CDR1 SGHTA and CDR2 FQGNSA come from the germline V gene. Between the trimmed V and J ends, which lost 5 bases and 8 bases, there was a span of 16 bases. The CDR3 bases are TGTGCCAGCAGCCCCCGCCCACAAAGCGACATTCAGTACTTC. It translates to CASSPRPQSDIQYF.

This clonotype was detected only a few times. V and J are TRBV7-2 and TRBJ2-5; unclear D gene. This CDR3 spans 14 amino acids. V was clipped by 1 base and J by 5 bases, with 11 bases between them. Germline V gene lookup returns CDR1 SGHTA and CDR2 FQGNSA. CDR3 sequence reads: CASSLVELGETQYF. CDR3 DNA sequence: TGTGCCAGCAGCTTAGTCGAGCTGGGGGAGACCCAGTACTTC.

The CDR3 coding sequence is TGCGCCAGCAGCTCTATCGCAGGGTGGACCGGGGAGCTGTTTTTT. It specifies CASSSIAGWTGELFF. The rearrangement joins TRBV5-1 to TRBJ2-2; possible D gene TRBD1, 5 bases. V was pared by 3 bases and J by 5 bases, with 14 bases between. Germline-derived CDR1 and CDR2 are SGHRS and YFSETQ. The CDR3 loop spans 15 amino acids. The variable domain in full, completed from reference TRBV5-1 and TRBJ2-2, reads KAGVTQTPRYLIKTRGQQVTLSCSPISGHRSVSWYQQTPGQGLQFLFEYFSETQRNKGNFPGRFSGRQFSNSRSEMNVSTLELGDSALYLCASSSIAGWTGELFFGEGSRLTVL.

The rearrangement uses TRBV4-1 and TRBJ2-7; 7 positions match TRBD2. Germline V CDR1 and CDR2: MGHRA, YSYEKL. The CDR3 spans 14 residues. V shed 0 bases, J shed 9 bases, and the junction held 8 bases outside the gene matches. The CDR3 spells CASSQDYGGRWQYF. The CDR3 DNA reads as TGCGCCAGCAGCCAAGATTACGGCGGGAGATGGCAGTACTTC.

The V gene is TRBV14, the J gene TRBJ1-2; D unresolved. Deletions cut 2 bases from V and 4 bases from J, with 17 bases between. The CDR3 loop spans 16 amino acids. CDR1 is SGHDN, CDR2 FVKESK, per germline. CDR3 nucleotide sequence: TGTGCCAGCAGCCAAATCCCTTCCGGGGAGGGCTATGGCTACACCTTC. It codes for CASSQIPSGEGYGYTF.

The gene calls are TRBV20-1 and TRBJ2-1, with TRBD2 matching over 8 bases. This CDR3 has 12 amino acids. Looked up from germline, CDR1 is DFQATT and CDR2 is SNEGSKA (reference sequence). CDR3: CGGLAGLNEQFF. The CDR3 bases are TGCGGTGGGCTAGCGGGTTTGAATGAGCAGTTCTTC.

This clonotype was seen ten or more times. J is TRBJ2-3 and V is TRBV9; D tentatively reads TRBD1 or TRBD2 (5 bases each). Between the trimmed V and J ends, which lost 4 bases and 4 bases, there was a span of 16 bases. CDR1 is SGDLS, CDR2 YYNGEE, per germline. CDR3 size: 15 residues. The CDR3 sequence is CASSHPGSGPDTQYF. Written as DNA, the CDR3 is TGTGCCAGCAGCCACCCAGGTTCGGGGCCAGATACGCAGTATTTT.

The CDR3 DNA reads as TGTGCCAGCAGCCCACACGCGGGGGTCTACCCTAGCACAGATACGCAGTATTTT. Its translation: CASSPHAGVYPSTDTQYF. The V and J genes are TRBV7-2 and TRBJ2-3; 7 bases are a match to TRBD2. With V trimmed by 5 bases and J by 0 bases, 14 bases remained unmatched. Per the germline V gene, CDR1 is SGHTA and CDR2 is FQGNSA. CDR3 length: 18 amino acids.

The CDR3 loop reads CASSDSNSPTGEQFF. The CDR3 DNA is TGTGCCAGCAGTGACTCTAACTCGCCTACCGGTGAGCAGTTCTTC. The rearrangement uses TRBV6-4 and TRBJ2-1; no clear D gene. V dropped 0 bases and J dropped 9 bases, with 15 bases sitting between them. Per germline, CDR1 MRHNA and CDR2 SNTAGT. This CDR3 is 15 amino acids long.